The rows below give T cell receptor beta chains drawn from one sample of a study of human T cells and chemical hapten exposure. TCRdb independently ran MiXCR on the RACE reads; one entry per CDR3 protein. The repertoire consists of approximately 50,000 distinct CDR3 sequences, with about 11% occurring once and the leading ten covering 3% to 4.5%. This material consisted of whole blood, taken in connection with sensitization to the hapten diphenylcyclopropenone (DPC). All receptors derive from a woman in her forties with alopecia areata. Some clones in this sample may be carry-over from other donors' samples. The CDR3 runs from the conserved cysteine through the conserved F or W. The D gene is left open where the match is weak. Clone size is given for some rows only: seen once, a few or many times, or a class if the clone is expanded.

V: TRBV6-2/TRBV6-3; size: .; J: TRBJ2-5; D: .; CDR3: CASSYSGGETQYF; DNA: TGTGCCAGCAGTTACTCGGGAGGAGAGACCCAGTACTTC
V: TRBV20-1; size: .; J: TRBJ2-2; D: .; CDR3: CSARDPGGNTGELFF; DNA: TGCAGTGCTAGAGATCCGGGCGGGAACACCGGGGAGCTGTTTTTT
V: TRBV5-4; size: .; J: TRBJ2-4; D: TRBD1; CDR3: CASSIGQDKNIQYF; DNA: TGTGCCAGCAGCATCGGACAGGATAAAAACATTCAGTACTTC
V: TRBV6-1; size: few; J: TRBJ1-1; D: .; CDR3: CASTLSGQGRTNTEAFF; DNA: TGTGCCAGCACCCTCAGCGGGCAGGGCCGGACAAACACTGAAGCTTTCTTT
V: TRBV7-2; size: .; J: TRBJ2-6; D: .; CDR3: CASSLMPGDWSGANVLTF; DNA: TGTGCCAGCAGCTTAATGCCAGGGGATTGGTCCGGGGCCAACGTCCTGACTTTC
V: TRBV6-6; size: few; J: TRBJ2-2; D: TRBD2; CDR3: CASSPGLAGFANTGELFF; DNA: TGTGCCAGCAGTCCCGGACTAGCGGGATTCGCAAACACCGGGGAGCTGTTTTTT
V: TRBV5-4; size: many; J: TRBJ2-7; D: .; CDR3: CASSLSTDYEQYF; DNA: TGTGCCAGCAGCTTGAGCACCGACTACGAGCAGTACTTC
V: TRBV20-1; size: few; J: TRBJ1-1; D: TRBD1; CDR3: CSAKTGVNTEAFF; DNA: TGCAGTGCCAAGACAGGGGTGAACACTGAAGCTTTCTTT
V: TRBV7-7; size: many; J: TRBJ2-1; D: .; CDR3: CASSLGKMTYNEQFF; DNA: TGTGCCAGCAGCTTAGGCAAGATGACCTACAATGAGCAGTTCTTC
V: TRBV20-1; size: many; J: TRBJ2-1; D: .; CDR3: CSARRTGTQNNEQFF; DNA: TGCAGTGCCCGGAGAACAGGGACACAAAACAATGAGCAGTTCTTC
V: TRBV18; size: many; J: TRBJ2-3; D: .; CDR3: CASSRGDTQYF; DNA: TGTGCCAGCTCACGAGGTGATACGCAGTATTTT
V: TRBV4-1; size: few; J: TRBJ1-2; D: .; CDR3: CASSQSGVYGYTF; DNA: TGCGCCAGCAGCCAATCTGGGGTCTATGGCTACACCTTC
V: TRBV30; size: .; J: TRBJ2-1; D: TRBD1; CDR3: CAWRQGHNEQFF; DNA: TGTGCCTGGCGACAGGGCCACAATGAGCAGTTCTTC
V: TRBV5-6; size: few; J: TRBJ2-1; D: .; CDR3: CASSLGRINEQFF; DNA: TGTGCCAGCAGCTTGGGGCGGATTAATGAGCAGTTCTTC
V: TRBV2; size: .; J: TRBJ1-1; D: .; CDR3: CASNRMGPSRTEAFF; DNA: TGTGCCAGCAACCGAATGGGCCCCAGTAGAACTGAAGCTTTCTTT
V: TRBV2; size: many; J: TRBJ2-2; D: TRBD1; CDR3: CASSRQGAANTGELFF; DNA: TGTGCCAGCAGTCGACAGGGGGCTGCGAACACCGGGGAGCTGTTTTTT
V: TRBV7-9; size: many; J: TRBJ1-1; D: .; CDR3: CARAGDQETEAFF; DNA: TGTGCCAGGGCGGGGGATCAGGAGACTGAAGCTTTCTTT
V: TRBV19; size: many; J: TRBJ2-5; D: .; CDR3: CATRDLKKLQETQYF; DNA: TGTGCCACCAGAGACTTGAAAAAGCTCCAAGAGACCCAGTACTTC
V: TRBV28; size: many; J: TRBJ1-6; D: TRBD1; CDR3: CASSRQGAFGSPLHF; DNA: TGTGCCAGCAGTAGACAGGGAGCGTTCGGATCACCCCTCCACTTT
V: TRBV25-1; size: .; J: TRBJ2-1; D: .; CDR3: CASSPETGRNEQFF; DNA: TGTGCCAGCAGCCCCGAGACAGGGAGGAATGAGCAGTTCTTC
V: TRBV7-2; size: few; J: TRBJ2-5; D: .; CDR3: CASSLGLKETQYF; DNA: TGTGCCAGCAGCTTAGGACTCAAAGAGACCCAGTACTTC
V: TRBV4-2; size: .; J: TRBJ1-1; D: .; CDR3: CASSQDREDTEAFF; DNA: TGTGCCAGCAGCCAAGATAGGGAGGACACTGAAGCTTTCTTT
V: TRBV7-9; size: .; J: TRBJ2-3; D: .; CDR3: CASSSRASTDTQYF; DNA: TGTGCCAGCAGCTCCCGAGCGAGCACAGATACGCAGTATTTT
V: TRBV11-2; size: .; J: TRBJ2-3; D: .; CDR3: CASSSPRGTDTQYF; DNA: TGTGCCAGCAGCTCTCCTAGGGGGACAGATACGCAGTATTTT
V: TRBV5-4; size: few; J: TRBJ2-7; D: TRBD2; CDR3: CASSLGLAGEQYF; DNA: TGTGCCAGCAGCCTGGGACTAGCGGGCGAGCAGTACTTC
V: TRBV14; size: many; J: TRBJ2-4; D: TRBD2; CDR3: CASSQEPDLAGVKNIQYF; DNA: TGTGCCAGCAGCCAAGAACCGGACCTAGCGGGGGTCAAAAACATTCAGTACTTC
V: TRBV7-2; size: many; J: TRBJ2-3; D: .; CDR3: CASSPRDLVGDTQYF; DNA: TGTGCCAGCAGCCCGCGGGACCTAGTAGGGGATACGCAGTATTTT
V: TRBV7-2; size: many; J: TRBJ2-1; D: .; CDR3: CASSPGPTVNEQFF; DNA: TGTGCCAGCAGCCCGGGACCGACAGTCAATGAGCAGTTCTTC
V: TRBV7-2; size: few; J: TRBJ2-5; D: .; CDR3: CASSASRRRVYQETQYF; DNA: TGTGCCAGCAGCGCCTCGAGGCGGCGGGTGTACCAAGAGACCCAGTACTTC
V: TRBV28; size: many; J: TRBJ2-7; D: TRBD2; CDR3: CASSPGTSAYEQYF; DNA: TGTGCCAGCAGTCCGGGGACTAGCGCCTACGAGCAGTACTTC
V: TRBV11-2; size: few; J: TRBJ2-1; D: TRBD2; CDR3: CASSPRIASGYRNEQFF; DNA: TGTGCCAGCAGCCCTAGGATAGCTAGCGGGTACCGCAATGAGCAGTTCTTC
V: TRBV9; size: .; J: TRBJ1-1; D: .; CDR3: CASSAVGATEAFF; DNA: TGTGCCAGCAGCGCCGTGGGGGCCACTGAAGCTTTCTTT
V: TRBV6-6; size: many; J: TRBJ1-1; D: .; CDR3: CASTTPGGRTNTEAFF; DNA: TGTGCCAGCACTACACCCGGGGGACGAACGAACACTGAAGCTTTCTTT
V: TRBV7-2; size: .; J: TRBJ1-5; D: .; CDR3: CASSLGTGRVSQPQHF; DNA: TGTGCCAGCAGCTTAGGGACTGGCAGGGTGAGTCAGCCCCAGCATTTT
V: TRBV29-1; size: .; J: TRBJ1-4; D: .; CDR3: CSGLTNEKLFF; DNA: TGCAGCGGATTGACTAATGAAAAACTGTTTTTT
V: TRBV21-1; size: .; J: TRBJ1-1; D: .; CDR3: CASSLWADTEAFF; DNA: TGTGCCAGCAGCCTTTGGGCGGACACTGAAGCTTTCTTT
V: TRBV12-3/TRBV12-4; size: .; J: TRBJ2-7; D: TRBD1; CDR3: CASSPRTGSGEQYF; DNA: TGTGCCAGCAGTCCCCGGACAGGGTCTGGCGAGCAGTACTTC
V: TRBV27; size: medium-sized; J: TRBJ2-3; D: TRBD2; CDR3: CASSLVRGRADTQYF; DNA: TGTGCCAGCAGTTTAGTGCGCGGGAGAGCAGATACGCAGTATTTT
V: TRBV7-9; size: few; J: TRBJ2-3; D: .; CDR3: CASSLRTVTDTQYF; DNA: TGTGCCAGCAGCTTAAGAACAGTCACAGATACGCAGTATTTT
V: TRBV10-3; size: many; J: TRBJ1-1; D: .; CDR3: CAASEGYTEAFF; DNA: TGTGCCGCCTCGGAAGGGTACACTGAAGCTTTCTTT
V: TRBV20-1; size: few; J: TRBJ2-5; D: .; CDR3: CSASLGGLQETQYF; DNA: TGCAGTGCTAGCCTGGGGGGACTCCAAGAGACCCAGTACTTC
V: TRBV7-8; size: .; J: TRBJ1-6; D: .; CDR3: CASSFWGAYTRANSPLHF; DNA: TGTGCCAGCAGCTTTTGGGGGGCCTACACAAGGGCAAATTCACCCCTCCACTTT
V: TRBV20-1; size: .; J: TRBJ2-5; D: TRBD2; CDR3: CSARRPPTSGRARYQETQYF; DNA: TGCAGTGCTAGACGCCCCCCGACTAGCGGTAGGGCACGGTACCAAGAGACCCAGTACTTC
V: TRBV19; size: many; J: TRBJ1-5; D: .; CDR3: CASRSRGVGQPQHF; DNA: TGTGCCAGTAGGTCCCGTGGGGTGGGTCAGCCCCAGCATTTT
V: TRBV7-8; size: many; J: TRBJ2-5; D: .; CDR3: CASSLAVAWETQYF; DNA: TGTGCCAGCAGCTTAGCTGTAGCCTGGGAGACCCAGTACTTC
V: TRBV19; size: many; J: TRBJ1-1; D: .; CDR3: CASQGLWTSEAFF; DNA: TGTGCCAGTCAAGGGCTGTGGACCAGTGAAGCTTTCTTT
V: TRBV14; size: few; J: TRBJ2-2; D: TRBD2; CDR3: CANSLRLAGGSGTGELFF; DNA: TGTGCCAACAGCCTACGACTAGCGGGAGGGTCGGGCACCGGGGAGCTGTTTTTT
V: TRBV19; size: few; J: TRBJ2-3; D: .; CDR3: CASSILTPGATDTQYF; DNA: TGTGCCAGTAGTATATTGACCCCGGGGGCAACAGATACGCAGTATTTT
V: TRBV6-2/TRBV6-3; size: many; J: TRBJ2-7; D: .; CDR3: CASSYLASEQYF; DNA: TGTGCCAGCAGTTACCTCGCTAGCGAGCAGTACTTC
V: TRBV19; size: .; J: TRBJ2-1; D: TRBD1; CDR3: CASSIEPTGAAYNEQFF; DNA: TGTGCCAGTAGTATAGAACCTACAGGGGCCGCCTACAATGAGCAGTTCTTC
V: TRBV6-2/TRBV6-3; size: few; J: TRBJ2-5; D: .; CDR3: CASSYSGKTQYF; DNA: TGTGCCAGCAGTTACTCCGGGAAGACCCAGTACTTC
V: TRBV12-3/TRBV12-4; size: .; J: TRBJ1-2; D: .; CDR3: CASSLGEGYTF; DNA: TGTGCCAGCAGTTTGGGGGAGGGCTACACCTTC